This T cell receptor beta chain is from a study of blood T cell repertoires in COVID-19. Trimming removed 8 bases from V and 6 bases from J, with 13 bases in between. CDR1 KGHDR and CDR2 SFDVKD come from the germline V gene. The CDR3 has 13 residues. The protocol was immunoSEQ multiplex PCR, while the TCRdb copy is restricted to in-frame clones and leaves out a portion. Of hundreds of thousands of clones listed, about nine tenths were seen once; the top ten hold approximately 8.3%. This clonotype was sampled from a woman aged 55-69 years who had recovered from COVID-19. Sequenced material: PBMCs or T cells enriched from blood (not recorded which). The genes are TRBV24-1 and TRBJ1-5, with D unresolved. CDR3 loop: CATNRQEGQPQHF. The CDR3 DNA follows: TGTGCCACCAATCGGCAGGAGGGTCAGCCCCAGCATTTT.